The next 4 T cell receptor beta chains were all read from a single sample in a study of cytomegalovirus exposure and HLA in healthy donors. A multiplex PCR was run with 60 Vbeta primers and 13 Jbeta primers. The data were produced by immunoSEQ multiplex PCR, yet TCRdb's version contains in-frame clones alone and is incomplete. This table has more than 85,000 clones, over 65% appearing once. The sequencing sample was made of PBMCs. The source of these receptors is a man aged 40-49 years in good health and CMV-seropositive.

This clone was recorded once. Compared with germline, one end of the junction differs, possibly owing to a read error. The rearrangement joins TRBV30 to TRBJ2-3; weak D call: TRBD2 (6 bases). Germline V gene sequence: CDR1 GTSNPN, CDR2 SVGIG (reference sequence). This CDR3 is built from 13 residues. CDR3 nucleotides: TGTGCCTGGAGGCGGGGAAGCAAAGATACGCAGTATTTT. Translating gives CAWRRGSKDTQYF.

The genes are TRBV7-8 and TRBJ1-4; D is unclear. The CDR3 length is 14 residues. Germline values: CDR1 SGHVS, CDR2 FQNEAQ. Trimming took 2 bases from V and 3 from J, leaving 7 bases between them. The chain's CDR3 is CASSLNGANEKLFF. CDR3 DNA sequence: TGTGCCAGCAGCTTAAACGGAGCTAATGAAAAACTGTTTTTT.

This rearrangement joins TRBV2 to TRBJ1-4; 8 nucleotides agree with TRBD1. The CDR3 has 15 amino acids. Germline loops: CDR1 SNHLY, CDR2 FYNNEI. The J segment lost 9 bases and the V segment lost 2 bases, leaving 8 bases of the junction unmatched. The CDR3 DNA reads as TGTGCCAGCAGTGAACTACAGGGGGGAGTGCAAAAACTGTTTTTT. Its translation is CASSELQGGVQKLFF.

The rearrangement uses TRBV6-6 and TRBJ1-5, with 7 bases lining up with TRBD1. V was clipped by 2 bases and J by 5 bases; unmatched bases: 9. Germline V gene sequence: CDR1 MNHNY, CDR2 SVGAGI (reference sequence). The CDR3 is made up of 16 amino acids. The CDR3 region has the DNA TGTGCCAGCAGTTACGGAAGCCAACAGGGGTATCAGCCCCAGCATTTT. Its translation is CASSYGSQQGYQPQHF.